This TCR beta chain was captured in a study of T cell responses to AZD1222 COVID-19 vaccine. Points from the study as a whole: Baseline testing showed seropositivity in only a handful of AZD1222 recipients.

To note about this clone: Its specificity is unknown.

Germline CDR1 reads PRHDT; CDR2 reads FYEKMQ (reference sequence). The CDR3 sequence is 15 residues long. V lost 4 bases to trimming and J lost 5 bases; unmatched junction nucleotides: 6. Method: immunoSEQ multiplex PCR; TCRdb's copy keeps in-frame clones and lacks some. The table lists about 190,000 clones, under 95% of them singletons, with roughly 0.99% in the top ten. V usage is TRBV13 and J usage is TRBJ2-7, with 12 nucleotides matching TRBD1. The sequence came from an adult in good health. The sample was peripheral blood, taken on day 0 of AZD1222 vaccination. The CDR3 DNA reads as TGTGCCAGCAGCTCACCGGGACAGGGGGCGAACGAGCAGTACTTC. Translating it yields CASSSPGQGANEQYF.